The source of this T cell receptor (beta chain) is a study of Ad26.COV2.S vaccination and SARS-CoV-2 variants. General study results and limits: Vaccinees showed greater spike-specific TCR breadth than placebo recipients.

The CDR3 spans 14 residues. V gave up 4 bases and J gave up 5 bases, with 11 bases separating them. In germline, CDR1 is MNHEY, CDR2 SMNVEV (reference sequence). Treatment given: roughly 19 received Ad26.COV2.S at low or high dose, single or two shots; several received placebo; per-sample allocation not given. The samples date from day 63 after the first vaccine or placebo injection. Notes on this clone: Its antigen is currently unknown.

Measured with immunoSEQ multiplex PCR; TCRdb has only the in-frame clones, and not every one. The sample comprises approximately 450,000 clones, approximately 90% of which are singletons, and 9.5% to 15% rests with the top ten. The TCR comes from a person aged 18 to 65 who received the Ad26.COV2.S COVID-19 vaccine or a placebo. The starting material was peripheral blood, obtained in a trial of Ad26.COV2.S vaccine versus placebo. The chain couples TRBV27 to TRBJ2-2; D is perhaps TRBD1 (6 bases). The CDR3 region has the DNA TGTGCCAGCAGTTCGACAGGTCTGACCGGGGAGCTGTTTTTT. Residues: CASSSTGLTGELFF.